One sample yielded the 23 T cell receptor beta chains listed below, sequenced in a study of Ad26.COV2.S vaccination and SARS-CoV-2 variants. Treatment noted: some 20 received Ad26.COV2.S at low or high dose, single or two shots; a few received placebo; per-sample allocation not given. Each sample was drawn 63 days after the first injection (of vaccine or placebo). Libraries were prepared by immunoSEQ multiplex PCR; TCRdb keeps only in-frame clonotypes and omits some of them. In the table there are hundreds of thousands of clones, about 89% of which are singletons. The starting material was peripheral blood, obtained in a trial of Ad26.COV2.S vaccine versus placebo. The receptors stem from a person between 18 and 65 years old who received the Ad26.COV2.S COVID-19 vaccine or a placebo.

The chain is built from TRBV7-9 and TRBJ1-5, with D perhaps TRBD1 (5 bases). The ends were cut back, 1 base at V and 15 bases at J, with 22 bases in the middle. Germline loops: CDR1 SEHNR, CDR2 FQNEAQ (reference sequence). The CDR3 length is 15 residues. This CDR3 reads CASSLEGGSGQVRHF. Written as DNA, the CDR3 is TGTGCCAGCAGCTTAGAAGGCGGCTCAGGGCAAGTAAGGCATTTT.

This chain links TRBV5-1 with TRBJ2-5; TRBD1 is a possible D gene (5 bases). The germline V and J ends were trimmed by 2 bases and 5 bases, with 10 bases remaining between them. The germline V gene has CDR1 SGHRS and CDR2 YFSETQ. This CDR3 is 13 amino acids long. The CDR3 nucleotides read TGCGCCAGCAGCTTCGGCAGGGATGAGACCCAGTACTTC. It specifies CASSFGRDETQYF.

The V gene is TRBV29-1, the J gene TRBJ2-1, with 9 bases aligning to TRBD1. V dropped 3 bases and J dropped 3; count of bases not matched to a gene: 3. This CDR3 spans 14 amino acids. Germline V lookup: CDR1 SQVTM, CDR2 ANQGSEA. CDR3 region: CSVDRTGDYNEQFF. As DNA, the CDR3 is TGCAGCGTTGACCGGACAGGGGACTACAATGAGCAGTTCTTC.

The chain is built from TRBV5-1 and TRBJ2-2; 12 positions agree with TRBD2. J gave up 7 bases and V 4 bases, and 17 bases lay outside the gene matches. Germline loops: CDR1 SGHRS, CDR2 YFSETQ. The CDR3 spans 19 residues. The CDR3 spells CASSPTPLPSGGASGELFF. DNA for the CDR3: TGCGCCAGCAGCCCCACTCCCTTGCCTAGCGGGGGGGCAAGCGGGGAGCTGTTTTTT.

This rearrangement joins TRBV2 to TRBJ2-1; the D is unclear. Germline values: CDR1 SNHLY, CDR2 FYNNEI. Trimming stripped 7 bases from V and 4 bases from J, with 11 bases between. CDR3 length: 13 residues. CDR3 nucleotides: TGTGCCAGCAAGGTTAGATCATACAATGAGCAGTTCTTC. Protein sequence: CASKVRSYNEQFF.

CDR3 bases: TGTGCCAGCAGTTACGCCAGTGAAAAACTGTTTTTT. Translation: CASSYASEKLFF. The chain couples TRBV6-5 to TRBJ1-4; D uncertain. The CDR3 totals 12 residues. V was shortened by 2 bases and J by 7 bases, with 5 bases between the two germline ends. Germline CDR1 is MNHEY and CDR2 is SVGAGI.

V gene TRBV24-1 combines with J gene TRBJ2-1; perhaps TRBD1 as D (6 bases). V lost 3 bases, J lost 7 bases, and 9 bases lay in between. Germline V gives CDR1 KGHDR, CDR2 SFDVKD. This CDR3 contains 13 residues. The CDR3 loop is CATSDSRGNEQFF. CDR3 sequence (DNA): TGTGCCACCAGTGATAGCAGGGGAAATGAGCAGTTCTTC.

CDR3 nucleotides: TGTGCCAGCAGCTTAGCGATGACTAGCGGGAGGGCCTTCTCCTACAATGAGCAGTTCTTC. The encoded protein is CASSLAMTSGRAFSYNEQFF. The rearrangement joins TRBV7-2 to TRBJ2-1; TRBD2 agrees at 14 bases. Germline CDR1 is SGHTA and CDR2 is FQGNSA. Losses at the gene ends were 0 bases for V and 0 bases for J; bases not matched to a gene: 7. CDR3 length: 20 amino acids.

The J gene is TRBJ2-2, the V gene TRBV18, with D tentatively TRBD2 (5 bases). Looked up from germline, CDR1 is KGHSH and CDR2 is LQKENI. The CDR3 has 14 residues. The V gene lost 5 bases and the J gene lost 3 bases, with 10 bases spanning the gap. CDR3: CASSEQEDTGELFF. DNA for the CDR3: TGTGCCAGCTCAGAGCAGGAGGACACCGGGGAGCTGTTTTTT.

This clone was counted a single time. V is TRBV4-2 and J is TRBJ2-1; 11 nucleotides agree with TRBD2. This CDR3 spans 17 amino acids. Trimming cost V 0 bases and J 3 bases; bases outside gene matches: 4. Germline assignment: CDR1 LGHNA and CDR2 YNFKEQ. The CDR3 DNA follows: TGTGCCAGCAGCCAAGATCGGGGACTAGCGGACTACAATGAGCAGTTCTTC. Protein: CASSQDRGLADYNEQFF.

The J gene is TRBJ1-1, the V gene TRBV18; 7 bases match TRBD1. Germline trimming cut 1 base from V and 4 bases from J; bases unmatched to any gene: 3. The CDR3 spans 14 residues. Germline loops: CDR1 KGHSH, CDR2 LQKENI. The CDR3, as DNA: TGTGCCAGCTCACCACAGGGGGCGACCACTGAAGCTTTCTTT. Translating gives CASSPQGATTEAFF.

Concerning this clone itself: The sample contains more than one DNA sequence encoding this CDR3. This chain links TRBV18 with TRBJ2-3; weak D call: TRBD1 (5 bases). V was clipped by 2 bases and J by 0 bases, with 6 bases between them. The germline gives CDR1 KGHSH, CDR2 LQKENI. The CDR3 has 14 residues. The CDR3 DNA sequence: TGTGCCAGCTCACCAGGGGCCAGCACAGATACGCAGTATTTT. It specifies CASSPGASTDTQYF.

This rearrangement joins TRBV7-3 to TRBJ2-1; 14 positions match TRBD2. The CDR3 covers 15 residues. The ends lost 5 bases at V and 5 bases at J; junction bases unmatched: 2. Germline CDR1 is SGHTA and CDR2 is FQGTGA. The CDR3 DNA is TGTGCCAGCAGCGGGACTAGCGGGGGAAACAATGAGCAGTTCTTC. Translating it yields CASSGTSGGNNEQFF.

The chain employs TRBV2 and TRBJ2-3; TRBD1 is a possible D gene (7 bases). Germline lookup yields CDR1 SNHLY and CDR2 FYNNEI. The V end was cut by 11 bases, the J end by 9 bases, with 18 bases between. The CDR3 has 12 residues. The CDR3 here is CAGAGGPGTQYF. The CDR3, as DNA: TGTGCCGGCGCAGGGGGGCCAGGAACGCAGTATTTT.

The genes are TRBV7-9 and TRBJ1-1; a weak D match, TRBD1 (5 bases). V was clipped by 0 bases and J by 6 bases, with 8 bases between them. Germline V CDR1 and CDR2: SEHNR, FQNEAQ (reference sequence). This CDR3 region has 13 residues. This CDR3 reads CASSLAWGSEAFF. Here the CDR3 DNA reads TGTGCCAGCAGCTTAGCATGGGGGTCTGAAGCTTTCTTT. The full variable domain, completed using reference TRBV7-9 and TRBJ1-1, is DTGVSQNPRHKITKRGQNVTFRCDPISEHNRLYWYRQTLGQGPEFLTYFQNEAQLEKSRLLSDRFSAERPKGSFSTLEIQRTEQGDSAMYLCASSLAWGSEAFFGQGTRLTVV.

This clone was seen just once. The V gene is TRBV6-5, the J gene TRBJ1-2, with D maybe TRBD1 (5 bases). Trimming took 6 bases from V and 4 from J, leaving 18 bases between them. The CDR3 is made up of 15 amino acids. Germline CDR1 reads MNHEY; CDR2 reads SVGAGI. The CDR3 loop reads CASSRQGGLSYGYTF. The CDR3 nucleotides are TGTGCCAGCAGCCGGCAGGGAGGTCTTAGCTATGGCTACACCTTC.

The V gene is TRBV5-8, the J gene TRBJ2-2; D not certain. The CDR3 is made up of 11 amino acids. Germline loops: CDR1 SGHTS, CDR2 YDEGEE. V lost 1 base to trimming and J lost 10 bases, with 5 bases between them. DNA for the CDR3: TGTGCCAGCAGCTTGCCCCTGGAGCTGTTTTTT. Translation gives CASSLPLELFF. Full variable domain (rest looked up from reference TRBV5-8 and TRBJ2-2): EAGVTQSPTHLIKTRGQQATLRCSPISGHTSVYWYQQALGLGLQFLLWYDEGEERNRGNFPPRFSGRQFPNYSSELNVNALELEDSALYLCASSLPLELFFGEGSRLTVL.

This clone occurred once. The chain uses TRBV15 and TRBJ2-7; D remains unclear. V was cut by 0 bases and J by 0 bases, with 9 bases left in between. Germline V lookup: CDR1 LNHNV, CDR2 YYDKDF (reference sequence). CDR3 length: 15 amino acids. CDR3 sequence: CATSRERGNSYEQYF. The CDR3 coding sequence is TGTGCCACCAGCAGAGAACGAGGAAACTCCTACGAGCAGTACTTC.

V is TRBV19 and J is TRBJ1-1; maybe TRBD1 (5 bases). Between the trimmed V and J ends, which lost 4 bases and 3 bases, there was a span of 9 bases. Germline V CDR1 and CDR2: LNHDA, SQIVND (reference sequence). The CDR3 extends over 13 amino acids. The CDR3 coding sequence is TGTGCCAGTAGTACAGGGAGCTACACTGAAGCTTTCTTT. Amino acids: CASSTGSYTEAFF.

V is TRBV30 and J is TRBJ1-1, with D perhaps matching TRBD1 (5 bases). Deletions cut 8 bases from V and 0 bases from J, with 7 bases between. Germline V gives CDR1 GTSNPN, CDR2 SVGIG (reference sequence). The CDR3 consists of 11 residues. The CDR3: CARQLNTEAFF. In DNA form, the CDR3 reads TGTGCCCGACAGCTGAACACTGAAGCTTTCTTT.

This clone was seen only once. The chain couples TRBV5-5 to TRBJ1-1; 7 bases align to TRBD1. This CDR3 region has 13 residues. Per the germline V gene, CDR1 is SGHKS and CDR2 is YYEKEE (reference sequence). Unmatched junction bases numbered 8, after V lost 6 bases and J lost 6 bases. This CDR3 reads CASTDRDDSEAFF. In DNA form, the CDR3 reads TGTGCCAGCACCGACAGGGATGACTCTGAAGCTTTCTTT.

The chain has TRBV19 and TRBJ1-2; 7 nucleotides line up with TRBD1. Germline-derived CDR1 and CDR2 are LNHDA and SQIVND (reference sequence). Trimming took 5 bases from V and 4 from J; bases not matched to a gene: 10. This CDR3 has 15 amino acids. The CDR3 protein is CASSFRQGRSYGYTF. In DNA form, the CDR3 reads TGTGCCAGTAGTTTCCGACAGGGACGGAGCTATGGCTACACCTTC. The whole variable domain, filled in from reference TRBV19 and TRBJ1-2, reads DGGITQSPKYLFRKEGQNVTLSCEQNLNHDAMYWYRQDPGQGLRLIYYSQIVNDFQKGDIAEGYSVSREKKESFPLTVTSAQKNPTAFYLCASSFRQGRSYGYTFGSGTRLTVV.

This clone was counted only a few times. The J gene is TRBJ2-7, the V gene TRBV9; possibly TRBD1 for D (5 bases). The CDR3 covers 15 residues. CDR1 SGDLS and CDR2 YYNGEE come from the germline V gene. V lost 0 bases, J lost 3 bases, and 13 bases lay in between. CDR3 bases: TGTGCCAGCAGCGTAGGAACAGGCGAGATCTACGAGCAGTACTTC. Translating it yields CASSVGTGEIYEQYF. Together with reference TRBV9 and TRBJ2-7, the CDR3 gives the full variable domain: DSGVTQTPKHLITATGQRVTLRCSPRSGDLSVYWYQQSLDQGLQFLIQYYNGEERAKGNILERFSAQQFPDLHSELNLSSLELGDSALYFCASSVGTGEIYEQYFGPGTRLTVT.